These 24 T cell receptor beta chains share one sample of origin, sequenced in a study of CD8+CD57+ T cells in acquired aplastic anemia. The use of genomic DNA as template underpinned the TCR beta VDJ and CDR3 profiling. TCRdb itself ran the reads through MiXCR, one entry per CDR3 protein. The repertoire holds a few hundred thousand distinct CDR3 sequences, with roughly 57% as singletons. The sample comprised sorted CD4+, CD8+, or CD8+CD57+ T cells (not recorded which) from PBMCs. The receptors come from a human donor in good health.

This clonotype has just one count. The CDR3 loop reads CASSDGGAEETQYF. The CDR3 nucleotides are TGTGCCAGCAGCGATGGGGGCGCGGAAGAGACCCAGTACTTC. The chain employs TRBV9 and TRBJ2-5; weak D call: TRBD1 (6 bases). Trimming stripped 3 bases from V and 3 bases from J, with 12 bases between. The germline V gene has CDR1 SGDLS and CDR2 YYNGEE. This CDR3 comprises 14 residues.

The gene calls are TRBV15 and TRBJ1-3; 9 positions agree with TRBD1. The CDR3 extends over 13 amino acids. From germline, CDR1 is LNHNV and CDR2 YYDKDF (reference sequence). With V trimmed by 5 bases and J by 4 bases, 0 bases remained unmatched. This CDR3 reads CATSGTGGNTIYF. In DNA form, the CDR3 reads TGTGCCACCAGCGGGACAGGGGGAAACACCATATATTTT. Full variable domain (remainder filled in from reference TRBV15 and TRBJ1-3): DAMVIQNPRYQVTQFGKPVTLSCSQTLNHNVMYWYQQKSSQAPKLLFHYYDKDFNNEADTPDNFQSRRPNTSFCFLDIRSPGLGDTAMYLCATSGTGGNTIYFGEGSWLTVV.

For this clonotype: Given the absence of the conserved phenylalanine or tryptophan at the CDR3 end, a read error is likely. The chain is built from TRBV7-8 and TRBJ1-1; TRBD1 aligns across 7 bases. Per germline, CDR1 SGHVS and CDR2 FQNEAQ. The V and J ends lost 8 bases and 0 bases, in that order; junction bases with no gene match: 12. CDR3 length: 16 residues. The CDR3 DNA sequence: TGTGCCAGCGGCATAATCCCACAGGGGATGAACACTGAAGCTTTCCTT. Translated: CASGIIPQGMNTEAFL.

In this sample, this clonotype turned up a few times. The germline gene is not matched at one end of the junction; a read error may be the cause. This chain connects TRBV5-1 to TRBJ1-2; 9 bases align to TRBD1. The CDR3 is 13 amino acids. CDR1 SGHRS and CDR2 YFSETQ come from the germline V gene. CDR3 protein: CASSPGQGEGYTF. The CDR3 DNA sequence: TGCGCCAGCAGCCCGGGACAGGGTGAGGGCTATACCTTC. Full variable domain (outside the CDR3, taken from reference TRBV5-1 and TRBJ1-2): KAGVTQTPRYLIKTRGQQVTLSCSPISGHRSVSWYQQTPGQGLQFLFEYFSETQRNKGNFPGRFSGRQFSNSRSEMNVSTLELGDSALYLCASSPGQGEGYTFGSGTRLTVV.

The gene calls are TRBV2 and TRBJ1-2; D not resolved. Germline lookup yields CDR1 SNHLY and CDR2 FYNNEI. The CDR3 has 12 amino acids. Trimming took off 3 bases at V and 4 bases at J, with 6 bases between the two ends. CDR3 sequence reads: CASSEAAYGYTF. CDR3 coding DNA: TGTGCCAGCAGTGAGGCAGCCTATGGCTACACCTTC.

This sequence joins TRBV19 and TRBJ2-7, with TRBD1 identical over 9 bases. This CDR3 comprises 15 residues. V was clipped by 7 bases and J by 2 bases; unmatched bases: 9. CDR1 is LNHDA and CDR2 is SQIVND in the germline V gene (reference sequence). CDR3 loop: CASTPRGTGTYEQYF. DNA of the CDR3: TGTGCCAGTACCCCCAGAGGGACAGGGACCTACGAGCAGTACTTC.

J is TRBJ2-7 and V is TRBV19; 8 bases align to TRBD1. The germline CDR1 and CDR2 sequences are LNHDA and SQIVND (reference sequence). The CDR3 is 14 residues long. V shed 3 bases, J shed 2 bases, and the junction held 3 bases outside the gene matches. The CDR3 DNA sequence: TGTGCCAGTAGTATTCGGGACAGGACCTACGAGCAGTACTTC. The encoded protein is CASSIRDRTYEQYF.

This chain joins TRBV15 and TRBJ1-1; 8 bases fit TRBD1. From germline, CDR1 is LNHNV and CDR2 YYDKDF (reference sequence). Trimming cost V 0 bases and J 4 bases; bases outside gene matches: 7. CDR3 length equals 16 residues. The CDR3 DNA reads as TGTGCCACCAGCAGAGATCGGGGGACAGGCGCCACTGAAGCTTTCTTT. Protein product: CATSRDRGTGATEAFF. Looking up the rest from reference TRBV15 and TRBJ1-1 gives the full variable domain: DAMVIQNPRYQVTQFGKPVTLSCSQTLNHNVMYWYQQKSSQAPKLLFHYYDKDFNNEADTPDNFQSRRPNTSFCFLDIRSPGLGDTAMYLCATSRDRGTGATEAFFGQGTRLTVV.

The chain couples TRBV5-1 to TRBJ1-1; no firm D call. V dropped 3 bases and J dropped 0 bases, with 6 bases sitting between them. Germline lookup yields CDR1 SGHRS and CDR2 YFSETQ. The CDR3 runs 13 residues. The DNA of the CDR3 is TGCGCCAGCAGCTCGGATGTGAACACTGAAGCTTTCTTT. Protein: CASSSDVNTEAFF.

This clonotype was observed once. The chain couples TRBV7-6 to TRBJ1-2; 7 nucleotides match TRBD1. Germline-derived CDR1 and CDR2 are SGHVS and FNYEAQ. The CDR3 runs 13 residues. Trimming removed 5 bases from V and 7 bases from J; junction bases left unmatched: 7. CDR3 sequence reads: CASSPGGTAGYTF. The CDR3 DNA is TGTGCCAGCAGCCCTGGGGGGACAGCTGGCTACACCTTC.

The table lists this clonotype with a count of one. The junction differs from germline at one of its ends, possibly a read error. The J gene is TRBJ2-7, the V gene TRBV7-9; D assignment may be TRBD1 or TRBD2 (5 bases each). The CDR3 runs 15 residues. Germline V gene data show CDR1 as SEHNR and CDR2 as FQNEAQ (reference sequence). Here the CDR3 reads CASSPLSGPAYEQYF. For the CDR3, the DNA is TGTGCCAGCTCACCACTATCGGGGCCCGCCTACGAGCAATACTTC.

This clonotype was recorded only once. The V call is TRBV2, the J call TRBJ2-3, with D possibly being TRBD1 or TRBD2 (5 bases each). Looked up from germline, CDR1 is SNHLY and CDR2 is FYNNEI. CDR3 length: 13 amino acids. V was clipped by 8 bases and J by 2 bases, with 11 bases between them. CDR3 loop: CASPGPNTDTQYF. The CDR3 bases are TGTGCCAGCCCGGGACCAAACACAGATACGCAGTATTTT.

This clonotype came up many times. The chain's CDR3 is CASSVAGDGGKEAFF. The DNA of the CDR3 is TGTGCCAGCAGCGTAGCAGGGGACGGCGGAAAGGAAGCTTTCTTT. This chain uses TRBV9 with TRBJ1-1, with a weak D call TRBD1 (6 bases). The germline gives CDR1 SGDLS, CDR2 YYNGEE. CDR3 length: 15 residues. V was clipped by 0 bases and J by 8 bases, with 17 bases between them.

This clonotype occurred a few times. CDR3 in amino acids: CASSLSHNQPQHF. As DNA, the CDR3 is TGTGCCAGCAGTTTATCCCACAATCAGCCCCAGCATTTT. The chain uses TRBV27 and TRBJ1-5; D gene uncertain. Germline V gives CDR1 MNHEY, CDR2 SMNVEV (reference sequence). Trimming took off 0 bases at V and 3 bases at J, with 3 bases between the two ends. This CDR3 spans 13 amino acids.

Only a few counts were recorded for this clonotype. This rearrangement joins TRBV3-1 to TRBJ2-7; 8 nucleotides agree with TRBD1. There are 18 residues in the CDR3. The V segment lost 2 bases and the J segment 2 bases; nucleotides outside the gene matches: 14. In germline, CDR1 is LGHDT, CDR2 YNNKEL (reference sequence). As DNA, the CDR3 is TGTGCCAGCAGCCAACCACGAGGACAGGGCTTTAAAACCTACGAGCAGTACTTC. Protein sequence: CASSQPRGQGFKTYEQYF.

V usage is TRBV7-9 and J usage is TRBJ2-3; no definite D call. The length of the CDR3 is 14 residues. Trimming shortened V by 1 base and J by 4 bases, and 9 bases separated the two germline ends. Germline V gene sequence: CDR1 SEHNR, CDR2 FQNEAQ (reference sequence). The CDR3 DNA follows: TGTGCCAGCAGCTTAGGTGCAGGTCCAGATACGCAGTATTTT. Translated: CASSLGAGPDTQYF.

The rearrangement links TRBV6-5 to TRBJ2-4, with 8 nucleotides matching TRBD1. Losses at the gene ends were 0 bases for V and 7 bases for J; bases not matched to a gene: 2. Germline values: CDR1 MNHEY, CDR2 SVGAGI. This CDR3 comprises 14 residues. DNA for the CDR3: TGTGCCAGCAGTTACTCTGGACAGGGCAACATTCAGTACTTC. Amino acid sequence: CASSYSGQGNIQYF.

There are many counts of this clonotype. V and J are TRBV19 and TRBJ2-7; D is perhaps TRBD1 or TRBD2 (5 bases each). Germline loops: CDR1 LNHDA, CDR2 SQIVND (reference sequence). V shed 3 bases and J shed 2 bases, with 11 bases lying between them. There are 14 residues in the CDR3. This CDR3 reads CASSIGDDAYEQYF. The CDR3, as DNA: TGTGCCAGTAGTATTGGGGACGATGCCTACGAGCAGTACTTC.

This clonotype was observed once. The chain combines TRBV5-8 with TRBJ2-7, with TRBD1 matching over 7 bases. The CDR3 runs to 14 residues. J was trimmed by 3 bases and V by 5 bases; bases with no gene match: 8. CDR1 and CDR2 (germline): SGHTS, YDEGEE. The CDR3 nucleotides read TGTGCCAGCAGTAAAGGGACAGACAACTACGAGCAGTACTTC. It codes for CASSKGTDNYEQYF.

This clonotype was seen a handful of times. The gene calls are TRBV24-1 and TRBJ2-3; 7 bases fit TRBD2. Per germline, CDR1 KGHDR and CDR2 SFDVKD. V was clipped by 2 bases and J by 4 bases; unmatched bases: 11. The CDR3 has 17 amino acids. This CDR3 reads CATSDWRAGSKADTQYF. The CDR3, as DNA: TGTGCCACCAGTGATTGGAGAGCGGGATCAAAGGCAGATACGCAGTATTTT.

This rearrangement joins TRBV20-1 to TRBJ2-2; 8 nucleotides agree with TRBD2. This CDR3 is 14 amino acids long. CDR1 is DFQATT and CDR2 is SNEGSKA in the germline V gene (reference sequence). The V segment lost 3 bases and the J segment 1 base; nucleotides outside the gene matches: 1. The CDR3 DNA is TGCAGTGCTAGGAGCGGGGGGAACACCGGGGAGCTGTTTTTT. It encodes CSARSGGNTGELFF.

The chain has TRBV7-8 and TRBJ2-3; D unresolved. There are 9 residues in the CDR3. Trimming pared 5 bases from V and 14 bases from J, leaving 8 bases between. CDR1 SGHVS and CDR2 FQNEAQ come from the germline V gene. CDR3 sequence reads: CASSPPLYF. The CDR3 coding sequence is TGTGCCAGCAGCCCCCCGCTGTATTTT.

The chain has TRBV25-1 and TRBJ1-5; 9 bases map to TRBD1. Germline V lookup: CDR1 MGHDK, CDR2 SYGVNS. V dropped 6 bases and J dropped 8; count of bases not matched to a gene: 8. The CDR3 runs 14 residues. Here the CDR3 DNA reads TGTGCCAGCAGGGGGACAGGGAGTTTCGAGCCCCAGCATTTT. It encodes CASRGTGSFEPQHF. The full variable domain, rest sourced from reference TRBV25-1 and TRBJ1-5, is EADIYQTPRYLVIGTGKKITLECSQTMGHDKMYWYQQDPGMELHLIHYSYGVNSTEKGDLSSESTVSRIRTEHFPLTLESARPSHTSQYLCASRGTGSFEPQHFGDGTRLSIL.

The chain employs TRBV7-9 and TRBJ2-2; 13 bases align to TRBD2. The germline V gene has CDR1 SEHNR and CDR2 FQNEAQ (reference sequence). This CDR3 spans 17 amino acids. J gave up 2 bases and V 5 bases, and 5 bases lay outside the gene matches. For the CDR3, the DNA is TGTGCCAGCAGCCCAACTAGCGGGAGGGTTAACACCGGGGAGCTGTTTTTT. Amino acids: CASSPTSGRVNTGELFF. The whole variable domain, remainder taken from reference TRBV7-9 and TRBJ2-2, is DTGVSQNPRHKITKRGQNVTFRCDPISEHNRLYWYRQTLGQGPEFLTYFQNEAQLEKSRLLSDRFSAERPKGSFSTLEIQRTEQGDSAMYLCASSPTSGRVNTGELFFGEGSRLTVL.